The 14 T cell receptor beta chains reported below all come from one sample, sequenced in a study of memory B cells and T cells in multiple sclerosis. No cognate antigen is known for these TCRs. The protocol was immunoSEQ multiplex PCR, while the TCRdb copy is restricted to in-frame clones and leaves out a portion. The sample lists 25,000 to 35,000 clones, about 83% occurring once. CFSE-dim autoproliferating and CFSE-high non-proliferating T cells from unstimulated culture were sequenced separately. Pooled replicate wells came from approximately 5x10^7 CFSE-labeled PBMCs cultured less than eight days without stimulus. The source material was PBMCs from blood kept in culture. The receptors were sampled from a human donor with multiple sclerosis.

The rearrangement links TRBV10-1 to TRBJ2-2; D gene unclear. The CDR3 contains 12 residues. Trimming removed 3 bases at V and 7 bases at J, with 6 bases between. The germline gives CDR1 WNHNN, CDR2 SYGVQD (reference sequence). CDR3 DNA sequence: TGCGCCAGCAGTGAATCGGTCGGGGAGCTGTTTTTT. Amino acid sequence: CASSESVGELFF.

V is TRBV7-3 and J is TRBJ2-3; maybe TRBD2 (5 bases). Germline CDR1 reads SGHTA; CDR2 reads FQGTGA. The CDR3 has 18 amino acids. Deletions cut 0 bases from V and 0 bases from J, with 16 bases between. The chain's CDR3 is CASSLTTGLGTSTDTQYF. The CDR3 DNA follows: TGTGCCAGCAGCTTAACTACCGGACTCGGAACTAGCACAGATACGCAGTATTTT. Based on the CDR3 plus reference TRBV7-3 and TRBJ2-3, the full variable domain is GAGVSQTPSNKVTEKGKYVELRCDPISGHTALYWYRQSLGQGPEFLIYFQGTGAADDSGLPNDRFFAVRPEGSVSTLKIQRTERGDSAVYLCASSLTTGLGTSTDTQYFGPGTRLTVL.

This chain uses TRBV7-2 with TRBJ2-4; D possibly corresponds to TRBD2 (6 bases). In germline, CDR1 is SGHTA, CDR2 FQGNSA. V lost 3 bases and J 3 bases, leaving 12 bases between the germline ends. The CDR3 runs to 15 residues. The CDR3 sequence: CASSLLGSLKNIQYF. CDR3 sequence (DNA): TGTGCCAGCAGCTTGCTCGGGAGTCTCAAAAACATTCAGTACTTC.

V usage is TRBV2 and J usage is TRBJ1-2; the D gene is possibly TRBD1 (5 bases). Germline V CDR1 and CDR2: SNHLY, FYNNEI. Trimming pared 7 bases from V and 0 bases from J, leaving 9 bases between. The CDR3 sequence is 13 residues long. The CDR3 DNA reads as TGTGCCAGCAACGGGGCAGCTAACTATGGCTACACCTTC. Protein product: CASNGAANYGYTF.

Only a few counts were recorded for this clone. The rearrangement uses TRBV12-5 and TRBJ1-3; unclear D gene. CDR1 is LGHNT and CDR2 is FRNRAP in the germline V gene. The CDR3 consists of 15 residues. Trimming pared 6 bases from V and 0 bases from J, leaving 12 bases between. The CDR3 DNA sequence: TGTGCTAGTGGGTCCGGCGCCACCTCTGGAAACACCATATATTTT. Its translation: CASGSGATSGNTIYF.

The rearrangement links TRBV9 to TRBJ2-2; 8 nucleotides line up with TRBD1. V gave up 3 bases and J gave up 1 base; unmatched junction bases: 5. CDR3 length equals 16 residues. The germline V gene encodes CDR1 SGDLS and CDR2 YYNGEE. CDR3 in amino acids: CASSAGTGKNTGELFF. For the CDR3, the DNA is TGTGCCAGCAGCGCCGGGACAGGTAAGAACACCGGGGAGCTGTTTTTT.

The chain couples TRBV9 to TRBJ2-5; no clear D gene. The CDR3 loop spans 11 amino acids. Per the germline V gene, CDR1 is SGDLS and CDR2 is YYNGEE. Trimming left V 1 base short and J 2 bases short, with 0 bases between. The CDR3 region is CASSVQETQYF. CDR3 in DNA: TGTGCCAGCAGCGTACAAGAGACCCAGTACTTC. Combining the CDR3 with reference TRBV9 and TRBJ2-5 gives the whole variable domain DSGVTQTPKHLITATGQRVTLRCSPRSGDLSVYWYQQSLDQGLQFLIQYYNGEERAKGNILERFSAQQFPDLHSELNLSSLELGDSALYFCASSVQETQYFGPGTRLLVL.

The rearrangement joins TRBV11-2 to TRBJ2-1, with 7 bases aligning to TRBD1. Germline CDR1 and CDR2: SGHAT and FQNNGV. The CDR3 extends over 16 amino acids. V dropped 6 bases and J dropped 4; count of bases not matched to a gene: 12. DNA for the CDR3: TGTGCCAGCAGATCAGCTGGGACAGCCCCTTACAATGAGCAGTTCTTC. This sequence encodes CASRSAGTAPYNEQFF.

The chain uses TRBV10-3 and TRBJ1-2, with D tentatively TRBD1 (5 bases). V was pared by 6 bases and J by 7 bases, with 21 bases between. The CDR3 has 15 amino acids. Germline V gene lookup returns CDR1 ENHRY and CDR2 SYGVKD. CDR3 bases: TGTGCCATCAGACTATCTGCGCAGGGTACCGGTGGCTACACCTTC. It encodes CAIRLSAQGTGGYTF.

V is TRBV7-8 and J is TRBJ2-7, with 8 bases fitting TRBD2. V lost 4 bases to trimming and J lost 5 bases; unmatched junction nucleotides: 1. CDR1 and CDR2 from the germline V gene are SGHVS and FQNEAQ. The CDR3 is 12 residues long. The CDR3 is CASSWTSNEQYF. In DNA form, the CDR3 reads TGTGCCAGCAGCTGGACTAGCAACGAGCAGTACTTC.

The V call is TRBV2, the J call TRBJ2-2; a weak D match, TRBD2 (6 bases). V dropped 8 bases and J dropped 4 bases, with 32 bases sitting between them. This CDR3 is 20 amino acids long. CDR1 SNHLY and CDR2 FYNNEI come from the germline V gene. The CDR3 nucleotides read TGTGCCAGCTTCGGTAGTCCGGGACGAGAACAATGGCGGGGCACCGGGGAGCTGTTTTTT. This translates into CASFGSPGREQWRGTGELFF.

The genes are TRBV30 and TRBJ1-2; the D gene is possibly TRBD1 (5 bases). This CDR3 spans 14 amino acids. Germline lookup yields CDR1 GTSNPN and CDR2 SVGIG (reference sequence). Trimming removed 6 bases from V and 5 bases from J, with 19 bases in between. The chain's CDR3 is CACLGDYDSYGYTF. In nucleotides, the CDR3 is TGTGCCTGCTTGGGGGATTACGACAGTTATGGCTACACCTTC.

The chain joins TRBV29-1 to TRBJ2-7, with D perhaps TRBD2 (6 bases). Trimming left V 4 bases short and J 5 bases short, with 21 bases between. This CDR3 contains 15 residues. Germline assignment: CDR1 SQVTM and CDR2 ANQGSEA. CDR3 in DNA: TGCAGCGTTGGGGGCGGAGGAGGGTTTCGCGACGAGCAGTACTTC. As protein: CSVGGGGGFRDEQYF.

The table lists this clone with a few counts. The V gene is TRBV7-9, the J gene TRBJ2-7; D not certain. From germline, CDR1 is SEHNR and CDR2 FQNEAQ (reference sequence). Deletions cut 6 bases from V and 2 bases from J, with 14 bases between. The CDR3 sequence is 14 residues long. The CDR3 loop reads CASSSIEGTYEQYF. Written as DNA, the CDR3 is TGTGCCAGCAGTTCTATCGAAGGAACCTACGAGCAGTACTTC.